This T cell receptor beta chain stems from a study of T cells in Graves' hyperthyroidism and ophthalmopathy. Findings and caveats of the study: Blood also contained most expanded thyroid clonotypes above 0.001. The model predicted ophthalmopathy a median roughly 6.5 months before onset.

Using RNA transcripts as the source, TCR beta CDR3 regions were amplified. HTBI primers were employed in a first-round RT-PCR of the TCR CDR3. TCRdb reprocessed the multiplex PCR reads with MiXCR, giving one entry per CDR3 protein. Of around 250,000 distinct CDR3 sequences listed, roughly 15% are singletons. CDR1 is DFQATT, CDR2 SNEGSKA, per germline (reference sequence). CDR3 length equals 13 residues. Clinical symptoms, serum thyroxine, TRAb, thyroid ultrasound and orbital computed tomography established diagnosis. As to this clonotype: Its antigen is undetermined. A much larger clone differs by one base, so this may be a read error.

The V call is TRBV20-1, the J call TRBJ2-7; 9 bases agree with TRBD2. Sequenced material: blood. The clonotype comes from a woman aged 40 to 50 with Graves' hyperthyroidism that later progressed to Graves' ophthalmopathy. CDR3 residues: CSARELAGYGQYF. The CDR3 nucleotides are TGCAGTGCTAGAGAGCTAGCGGGGTACGGGCAGTACTTC.